Listed below are T cell receptor beta chains from one sample, sequenced in a study of T cells expressing NK-cell markers. TCRdb re-called the 5' RACE reads; every CDR3 protein appears as one record, without DNA. This repertoire includes about 8,000 distinct CDR3 sequences. The sequenced sample consisted of blood T cells: a sorted CD56 or NKG2C T cell subset, CD4+ or CD8+ T cells, or bulk PBMC T cells (not recorded which). The receptors were gathered from a man aged 18 to 35 in good health. The CDR3 runs from the conserved cysteine through the conserved F or W. Some rows have no size entry. The others give once, few or many, or a class for an expanded clone.

>-|TRBV30|TRBJ2-1
CAWSWVSYNEQFF
>-|TRBV6-5|TRBJ2-3
CASTSPGGRFTQYF
>medium-sized|TRBV3-1|TRBJ2-2
CASSQVGSYTGELFF
>medium-sized|TRBV12-3/TRBV12-4|TRBJ2-4
CASLRGGENIQYF
>-|TRBV3-1|TRBJ2-2
CASSQEQGPNTGELFF
>medium-sized|TRBV5-5|TRBJ1-3
CASSLGTYKLSSGNTIYF
>medium-sized|TRBV3-1|TRBJ2-2
CASSRSLASGSGGELFF
>-|TRBV18|TRBJ2-1
CASSPANNEQFF
>-|TRBV4-1|TRBJ1-4
CASSPMTGDNEKLFF
>medium-sized|TRBV27|TRBJ1-1
CASSFQGLNTEAFF
>-|TRBV2|TRBJ2-3
CATHRTSGPTDTQYF
>medium-sized|TRBV21-1|TRBJ2-1
CASGSTDEQFF
>medium-sized|TRBV24-1|TRBJ1-2
CATSDFQGSGYTF
>medium-sized|TRBV12-3/TRBV12-4|TRBJ2-5
CASSLSWGQETQYF
>-|TRBV7-2|TRBJ1-1
CASSLEDRGRAFF
>-|TRBV12-3/TRBV12-4|TRBJ2-1
CASSDVIRNEQFF
>-|TRBV2|TRBJ1-1
CASNHGGTEAFF
>-|TRBV7-9|TRBJ2-1
CASSPGEVDEQFF
>-|TRBV7-2|TRBJ2-3
CASSMTDTQYF
>-|TRBV5-1|TRBJ2-1
CASSLGWETYNEQFF
>-|TRBV18|TRBJ2-3
CASSPQGLAGDPTGDTQYF
>medium-sized|TRBV12-3/TRBV12-4|TRBJ1-6
CASSLLAGPLHF
>large|TRBV4-1|TRBJ1-2
CASSWEQGLANYGYTF
>medium-sized|TRBV9|TRBJ2-1
CASSKVAGADEQFF
>medium-sized|TRBV18|TRBJ2-1
CASSPKEGTGEFF
>medium-sized|TRBV30|TRBJ1-5
CAWSGVGNQPQHF
>-|TRBV18|TRBJ1-1
CASSPGLDRNTEAFF
>medium-sized|TRBV7-9|TRBJ2-1
CASSQLSLAGEQFF
>-|TRBV5-1|TRBJ1-1
CASGGGQGATEAFF
>-|TRBV28|TRBJ2-1
CASSLDRSYNEQFF
>-|TRBV24-1|TRBJ2-3
CATSGGLAGDMDTQYF
>medium-sized|TRBV5-1|TRBJ2-7
CASSLEAGYEDYEQYF
>-|TRBV11-2|TRBJ2-5
CASSPTTGARETQYF
>-|TRBV9|TRBJ1-1
CASSVGGQNTEAFF
>-|TRBV12-3/TRBV12-4|TRBJ2-1
CASSLARGRSMGQFF
>medium-sized|TRBV5-6|TRBJ1-4
CASSLSGGGWGEKLFF
>medium-sized|TRBV18|TRBJ2-5
CASSPSDFVPETQYF
>-|TRBV20-1|TRBJ2-1
CSASVALGEQFF